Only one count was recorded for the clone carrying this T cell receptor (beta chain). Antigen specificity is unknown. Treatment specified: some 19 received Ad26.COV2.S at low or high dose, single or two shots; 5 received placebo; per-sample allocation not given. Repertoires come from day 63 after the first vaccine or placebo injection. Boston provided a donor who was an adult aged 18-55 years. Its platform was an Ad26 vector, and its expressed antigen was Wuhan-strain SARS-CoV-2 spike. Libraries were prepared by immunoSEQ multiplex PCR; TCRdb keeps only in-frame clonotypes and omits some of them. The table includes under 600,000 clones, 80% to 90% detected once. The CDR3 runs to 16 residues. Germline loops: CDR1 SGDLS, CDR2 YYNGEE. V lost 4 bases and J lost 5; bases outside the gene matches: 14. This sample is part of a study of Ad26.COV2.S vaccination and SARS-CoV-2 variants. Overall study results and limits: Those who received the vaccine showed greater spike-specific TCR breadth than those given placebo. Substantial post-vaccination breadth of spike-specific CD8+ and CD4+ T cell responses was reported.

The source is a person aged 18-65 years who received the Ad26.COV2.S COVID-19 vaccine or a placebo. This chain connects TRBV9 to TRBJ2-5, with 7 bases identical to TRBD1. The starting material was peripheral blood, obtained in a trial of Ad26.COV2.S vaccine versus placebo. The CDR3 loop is CASSPLGTAFRETQYF. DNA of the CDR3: TGTGCCAGCAGCCCTCTCGGGACAGCATTTCGGGAGACCCAGTACTTC.